This T cell receptor (beta chain) is from a study of shared clonotypes between healthy human individuals. The study, taken as a whole, reports: Depth of sequencing was expected to influence donor clonotype sharing.

A single count supports this clone. No antigen is known for it. It was across several immunoSEQ plates that each subset's genomic DNA was evenly split. Template for every sorted-subset replicate PCR totaled roughly 210 ng DNA, approximately 30,000 T cell genomes. Methods used by the authors: Junction-only immunoSEQ sequences carried no quality scores, so filtering differed. Sequencing was performed with immunoSEQ multiplex PCR; in TCRdb, only in-frame clones are kept and a portion is missing. That table gives V, J and clone size, and the DNA gave D and trimming. The sample lists 2,100,000 or so clones, approximately 94% occurring once. This CDR3 is 13 amino acids long. Germline V gives CDR1 SGHDN, CDR2 FVKESK. V was trimmed by 3 bases and J by 6 bases, leaving 9 bases between them.

The TCR comes from a man between 18 and 29 years old in good health. This rearrangement joins TRBV14 to TRBJ2-1; D unresolved. The sequenced material came from naive CD4+ T cells sorted from blood. The subset is: CD45RA+ positively selected. CDR3 sequence: CASSQLLGNEQFF. In DNA, the CDR3 is TGTGCCAGCAGCCAGCTACTGGGCAATGAGCAGTTCTTC.